These 10 T cell receptor beta chains were sequenced from one sample in a study of human thymus T cells. The data were produced by immunoSEQ multiplex PCR, yet TCRdb's version contains in-frame clones alone and is incomplete. Of about 60,000 clones in the sample, approximately 93% were seen once. The sample consisted of blood. The receptors come from a boy under two years old with a congenital heart defect but otherwise immunologically healthy.

This chain connects TRBV10-3 to TRBJ2-7, with TRBD2 identical over 10 bases. With V trimmed by 7 bases and J by 0 bases, 6 bases remained unmatched. Germline CDR1 ENHRY, CDR2 SYGVKD. This CDR3 has 15 residues. The chain's CDR3 is CAIKAGGPSSYEQYF. CDR3 in DNA: TGTGCCATCAAAGCGGGAGGGCCTTCCTCCTACGAGCAGTACTTC.

This clone has only a few counts. The CDR3 nucleotides are TGCGCCAGCAGCCAAGGAAGTAACACTGAAGCTTTCTTT. It translates to CASSQGSNTEAFF. The V gene is TRBV4-3, the J gene TRBJ1-1; no reliable D call. Germline V lookup: CDR1 LGHNA, CDR2 YSLEER. Trimming took 1 base from V and 2 from J, leaving 5 bases between them. This CDR3 is built from 13 residues.

The count of this clone is one. The chain combines TRBV2 with TRBJ2-7, with a tentative D call TRBD2 (6 bases). This CDR3 region has 14 residues. V was clipped by 4 bases and J by 2 bases, with 12 bases between them. Germline assignment: CDR1 SNHLY and CDR2 FYNNEI. Written as DNA, the CDR3 is TGTGCCAGCAGTGGGGGGGTCCAAACCTACGAGCAGTACTTC. Translated: CASSGGVQTYEQYF.

This chain joins TRBV4-1 and TRBJ2-1; no clear D. V shed 0 bases and J shed 9 bases, with 15 bases lying between them. CDR1 and CDR2 (germline): MGHRA, YSYEKL. CDR3 length equals 15 residues. This CDR3 reads CASSQDGRIEGEQFF. CDR3 in DNA: TGCGCCAGCAGCCAAGACGGCCGTATAGAAGGTGAGCAGTTCTTC.

With regard to this clone: A junction end diverges from the germline sequence, so it may reflect a read error. The chain has TRBV11-2 and TRBJ2-4; D may match TRBD1 or TRBD2 (5 bases each). The CDR3 is 14 amino acids. Germline V gives CDR1 SGHAT, CDR2 FQNNGV. The CDR3, as DNA: TGTGCCAGCAGCTTAGTTGGGAGTGGGCAGGGCCCCATGTGG. It encodes CASSLVGSGQGPMW. The full variable domain, rest sourced from reference TRBV11-2 and TRBJ2-4, is EAGVAQSPRYKIIEKRQSVAFWCNPISGHATLYWYQQILGQGPKLLIQFQNNGVVDDSQLPKDRFSAERLKGVDSTLKIQPAKLEDSAVYLCASSLVGSGQGPMWGAGTRLSVL.

This rearrangement joins TRBV5-1 to TRBJ1-6; 10 bases are a match to TRBD1. From germline, CDR1 is SGHRS and CDR2 YFSETQ. Germline trimming cut 3 bases from V and 7 bases from J; bases unmatched to any gene: 1. The CDR3 runs to 14 residues. The CDR3 is CASSSGQGNSPLHF. As DNA, the CDR3 is TGCGCCAGCAGCTCGGGACAGGGGAATTCACCCCTCCACTTT.

This chain connects TRBV4-1 to TRBJ1-5; 9 nucleotides agree with TRBD1. V trimming: 2 bases; J trimming: 2 bases; junction bases outside the gene matches: 10. The V gene's germline CDR1 is MGHRA and CDR2 YSYEKL. The CDR3 has 18 residues. DNA of the CDR3: TGCGCCAGCAGCCAACAAACCCGACAGGGGGGTGGCAATCAGCCCCAGCATTTT. It encodes CASSQQTRQGGGNQPQHF.

This rearrangement joins TRBV6-5 to TRBJ1-2, with D possibly being TRBD1 (6 bases). V dropped 3 bases and J dropped 4 bases, with 9 bases sitting between them. This CDR3 is built from 13 residues. Germline V gene data show CDR1 as MNHEY and CDR2 as SVGAGI. The CDR3 DNA follows: TGTGCCAGCAGTTATTTGGACAGCTATGGCTACACCTTC. It codes for CASSYLDSYGYTF.

The rearrangement joins TRBV6-1 to TRBJ2-7, with TRBD1 matching 9 bases. After removal of 4 bases from V and 4 bases from J, the junction contained 5 bases not matched to a gene. Germline V gene sequence: CDR1 MNHNS, CDR2 SASEGT. The length of the CDR3 is 14 residues. Here the CDR3 DNA reads TGTGCCAGCAGTGGAACAGGGGGCGGGTACGAGCAGTACTTC. This sequence encodes CASSGTGGGYEQYF.

This chain links TRBV7-9 with TRBJ1-3; 8 bases align to TRBD1. The CDR3 length is 14 residues. Trimming took 3 bases from V and 2 from J; bases not matched to a gene: 0. The germline CDR1 and CDR2 sequences are SEHNR and FQNEAQ (reference sequence). The CDR3 loop is CASSLDRAGNTIYF. As DNA, the CDR3 is TGTGCCAGCAGCTTGGACAGGGCTGGAAACACCATATATTTT.